A selection of T cell receptor beta chains follows, all from one sample in a study of shared clonotypes between healthy human individuals. Using immunoSEQ multiplex PCR, the repertoire was profiled, and TCRdb retains in-frame clones only, with some absent. The table records roughly 700,000 clones, less than 95% of them present only once. The sequencing sample was made of memory CD8+ T cells from PBMCs. The receptors shown here come from a man between 18 and 35 years old in good health. Some clones in this sample may be carry-over from other donors' samples. Each CDR3 is given with its conserved first and last residue. Each record gives: CDR3 length, V gene, J gene, CDR3 protein.

cdr3_length: 16; v_call: TRBV4-1; j_call: TRBJ1-6; cdr3_aa: CASSQAPTGGGSPLHF
cdr3_length: 15; v_call: TRBV11-3; j_call: TRBJ2-3; cdr3_aa: CASSFGQGFTDTQYF
cdr3_length: 15; v_call: TRBV27; j_call: TRBJ2-3; cdr3_aa: CASSLQTGVSDTQYF
cdr3_length: 12; v_call: TRBV29-1; j_call: TRBJ1-2; cdr3_aa: CSVVPILYGYTF
cdr3_length: 15; v_call: TRBV7-6; j_call: TRBJ2-3; cdr3_aa: CASSFFTGNTDTQYF
cdr3_length: 13; v_call: TRBV5-1; j_call: TRBJ1-5; cdr3_aa: CASSLEGWQPQHF
cdr3_length: 16; v_call: TRBV18; j_call: TRBJ2-1; cdr3_aa: CASSPGQSQFNNEQFF
cdr3_length: 13; v_call: TRBV29-1; j_call: TRBJ2-7; cdr3_aa: CSVDWQGSYEQYF
cdr3_length: 12; v_call: TRBV19; j_call: TRBJ2-1; cdr3_aa: CASRTTVNEQFF
cdr3_length: 17; v_call: TRBV9; j_call: TRBJ2-7; cdr3_aa: CASSVSSGTGGFYEQYF
cdr3_length: 15; v_call: TRBV15; j_call: TRBJ2-7; cdr3_aa: CATRLGLAGVYEQYF
cdr3_length: 16; v_call: TRBV7-8; j_call: TRBJ2-3; cdr3_aa: CASNFRGGTSTDTQYF
cdr3_length: 18; v_call: TRBV7-6; j_call: TRBJ2-5; cdr3_aa: CASSSTRGQRAFRETQYF
cdr3_length: 13; v_call: TRBV27; j_call: TRBJ2-4; cdr3_aa: CASRGLAKNIQYF
cdr3_length: 17; v_call: TRBV4-3; j_call: TRBJ1-1; cdr3_aa: CASSQYPGEGIGAEAFF
cdr3_length: 13; v_call: TRBV28; j_call: TRBJ1-5; cdr3_aa: CASSHHSNQPQHF
cdr3_length: 17; v_call: TRBV28; j_call: TRBJ1-1; cdr3_aa: CASSLQGAGALNTEAFF
cdr3_length: 17; v_call: TRBV10-3; j_call: TRBJ2-1; cdr3_aa: CAISESLLADSYNEQFF
cdr3_length: 15; v_call: TRBV5-1; j_call: TRBJ2-3; cdr3_aa: CASSPTGTATDTQYF
cdr3_length: 15; v_call: TRBV11-2; j_call: TRBJ1-2; cdr3_aa: CASSSVQGPNYGYTF
cdr3_length: 15; v_call: TRBV4-3; j_call: TRBJ1-2; cdr3_aa: CASSRLTGSDYGYTF
cdr3_length: 16; v_call: TRBV15; j_call: TRBJ2-7; cdr3_aa: CATSREFSGGTYEQYF
cdr3_length: 12; v_call: TRBV6-1; j_call: TRBJ2-1; cdr3_aa: CASGGQGQEQFF
cdr3_length: 12; v_call: TRBV4-1; j_call: TRBJ2-1; cdr3_aa: CASSQVSGSRFF
cdr3_length: 15; v_call: TRBV19; j_call: TRBJ2-5; cdr3_aa: CASSIDRDSQETQYF
cdr3_length: 16; v_call: TRBV4-3; j_call: TRBJ2-4; cdr3_aa: CASSQDLGVGKNIQYF
cdr3_length: 13; v_call: TRBV5-1; j_call: TRBJ2-7; cdr3_aa: CASSYHREDEQYF
cdr3_length: 13; v_call: TRBV6-5; j_call: TRBJ2-2; cdr3_aa: CASSYSHTGELFF
cdr3_length: 14; v_call: TRBV6-5; j_call: TRBJ2-1; cdr3_aa: CASSYSLAPSEQFF
cdr3_length: 17; v_call: TRBV5-1; j_call: TRBJ2-2; cdr3_aa: CASSLEVGTGGTGELFF
cdr3_length: 15; v_call: TRBV13; j_call: TRBJ1-5; cdr3_aa: CASTYGQGDAVPQHF
cdr3_length: 12; v_call: TRBV6-5; j_call: TRBJ1-1; cdr3_aa: CASSYTGTEAFF
cdr3_length: 13; v_call: TRBV11-2; j_call: TRBJ2-7; cdr3_aa: CASTPAGSDEQYF
cdr3_length: 17; v_call: TRBV29-1; j_call: TRBJ2-6; cdr3_aa: CSVAGINSNSGANVLTF
cdr3_length: 16; v_call: TRBV4-1; j_call: TRBJ2-3; cdr3_aa: CASEGSSGSSGDTQYF
cdr3_length: 14; v_call: TRBV10-1; j_call: TRBJ1-1; cdr3_aa: CASSERGIATEAFF
cdr3_length: 18; v_call: TRBV7-6; j_call: TRBJ2-1; cdr3_aa: CASSVGLADELRYNEQFF
cdr3_length: 14; v_call: TRBV11-2; j_call: TRBJ2-7; cdr3_aa: CASSSDRGSYEQYF
cdr3_length: 18; v_call: TRBV13; j_call: TRBJ2-3; cdr3_aa: CASSSGTSGMYSTDTQYF
cdr3_length: 14; v_call: TRBV6-6; j_call: TRBJ2-7; cdr3_aa: CASNQWGSSNEQYF
cdr3_length: 18; v_call: TRBV4-3; j_call: TRBJ2-3; cdr3_aa: CASSQDWSSGRVGDTQYF
cdr3_length: 13; v_call: TRBV28; j_call: TRBJ1-1; cdr3_aa: CASKGRGNTEAFF
cdr3_length: 13; v_call: TRBV6-1; j_call: TRBJ1-3; cdr3_aa: CASRDGSGNTIYF
cdr3_length: 12; v_call: TRBV7-6; j_call: TRBJ2-2; cdr3_aa: CASSSNTGELFF
cdr3_length: 14; v_call: TRBV2; j_call: TRBJ2-1; cdr3_aa: CASRGQSSYNEQFF
cdr3_length: 15; v_call: TRBV7-2; j_call: TRBJ1-2; cdr3_aa: CASSLDRGTYRGYTF
cdr3_length: 15; v_call: TRBV5-4; j_call: TRBJ1-1; cdr3_aa: CASSPLKALPSEAFF
cdr3_length: 13; v_call: TRBV6-1; j_call: TRBJ2-7; cdr3_aa: CATQPGSLYEQYF
cdr3_length: 13; v_call: TRBV28; j_call: TRBJ2-1; cdr3_aa: CAIDGAGYNEQFF